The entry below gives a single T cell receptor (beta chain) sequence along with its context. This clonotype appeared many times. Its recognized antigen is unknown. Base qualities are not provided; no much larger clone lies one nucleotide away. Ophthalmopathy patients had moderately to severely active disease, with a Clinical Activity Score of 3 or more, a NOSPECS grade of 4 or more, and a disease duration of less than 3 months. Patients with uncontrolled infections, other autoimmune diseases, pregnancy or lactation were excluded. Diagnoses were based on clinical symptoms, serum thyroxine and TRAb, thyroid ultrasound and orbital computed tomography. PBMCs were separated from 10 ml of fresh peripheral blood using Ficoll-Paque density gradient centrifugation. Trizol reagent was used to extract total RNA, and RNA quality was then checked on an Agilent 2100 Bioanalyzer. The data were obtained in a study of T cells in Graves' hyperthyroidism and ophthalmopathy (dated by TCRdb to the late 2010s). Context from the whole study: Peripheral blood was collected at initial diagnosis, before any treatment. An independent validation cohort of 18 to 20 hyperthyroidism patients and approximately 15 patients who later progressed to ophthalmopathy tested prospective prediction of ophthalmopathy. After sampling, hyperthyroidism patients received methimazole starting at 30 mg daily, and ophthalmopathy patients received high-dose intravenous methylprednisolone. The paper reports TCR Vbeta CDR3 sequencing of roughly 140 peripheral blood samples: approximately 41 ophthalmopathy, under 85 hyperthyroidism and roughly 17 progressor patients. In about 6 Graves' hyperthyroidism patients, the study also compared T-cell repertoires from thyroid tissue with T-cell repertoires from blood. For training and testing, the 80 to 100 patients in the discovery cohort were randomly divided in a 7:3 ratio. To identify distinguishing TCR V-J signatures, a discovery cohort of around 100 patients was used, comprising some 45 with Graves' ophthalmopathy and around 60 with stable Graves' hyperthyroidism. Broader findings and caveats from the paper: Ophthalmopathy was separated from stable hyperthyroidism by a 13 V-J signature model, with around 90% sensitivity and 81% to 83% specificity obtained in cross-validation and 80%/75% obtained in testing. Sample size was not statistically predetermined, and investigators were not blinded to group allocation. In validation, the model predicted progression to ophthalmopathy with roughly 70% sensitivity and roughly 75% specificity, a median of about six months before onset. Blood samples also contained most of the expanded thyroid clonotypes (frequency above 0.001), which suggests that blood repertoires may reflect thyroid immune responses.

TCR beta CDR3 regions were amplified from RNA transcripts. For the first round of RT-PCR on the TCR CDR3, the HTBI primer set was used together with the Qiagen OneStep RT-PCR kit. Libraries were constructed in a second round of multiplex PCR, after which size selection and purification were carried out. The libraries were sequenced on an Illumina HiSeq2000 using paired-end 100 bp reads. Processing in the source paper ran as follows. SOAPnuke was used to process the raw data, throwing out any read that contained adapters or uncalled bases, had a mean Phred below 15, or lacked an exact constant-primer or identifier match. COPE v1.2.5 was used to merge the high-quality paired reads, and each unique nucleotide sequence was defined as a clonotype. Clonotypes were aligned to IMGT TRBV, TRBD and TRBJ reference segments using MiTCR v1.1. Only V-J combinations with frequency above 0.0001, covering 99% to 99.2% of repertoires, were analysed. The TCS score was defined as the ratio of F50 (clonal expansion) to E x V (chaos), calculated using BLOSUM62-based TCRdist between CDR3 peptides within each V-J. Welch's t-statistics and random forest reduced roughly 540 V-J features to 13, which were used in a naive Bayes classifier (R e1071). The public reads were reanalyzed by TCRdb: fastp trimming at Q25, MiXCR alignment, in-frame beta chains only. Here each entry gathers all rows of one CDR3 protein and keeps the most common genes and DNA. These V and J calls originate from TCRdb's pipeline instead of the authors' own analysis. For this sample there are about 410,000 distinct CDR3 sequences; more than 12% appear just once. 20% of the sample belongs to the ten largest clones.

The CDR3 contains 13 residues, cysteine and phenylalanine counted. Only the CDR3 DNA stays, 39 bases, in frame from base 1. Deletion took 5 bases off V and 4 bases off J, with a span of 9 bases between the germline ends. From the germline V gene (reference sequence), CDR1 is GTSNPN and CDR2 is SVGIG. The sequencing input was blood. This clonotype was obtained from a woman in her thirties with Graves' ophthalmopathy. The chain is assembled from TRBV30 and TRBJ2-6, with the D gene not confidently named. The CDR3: CAWGRQGANVLTF. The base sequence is TGTGCCTGGGGGCGCCAGGGGGCCAACGTCCTGACTTTC.